The 22 T cell receptor beta chains in this list originate from one sample, sequenced in a study of cytomegalovirus exposure and HLA in healthy donors. With 60 Vbeta and 13 Jbeta primers, the PCR was carried out. Data came from immunoSEQ multiplex PCR; TCRdb stores just in-frame clones and leaves some out. Here the sample spans 95,000 to 150,000 clones, roughly 80% being singletons. The sequencing sample was made of PBMCs. The receptors here all came from a man over 45 in good health and CMV-seronegative.

In its sample, this clone was seen once. The chain links TRBV7-2 to TRBJ2-3; D is perhaps TRBD2 (5 bases). Trimming took off 0 bases at V and 4 bases at J, with 11 bases between the two ends. The germline V gene encodes CDR1 SGHTA and CDR2 FQGNSA. The CDR3 is 15 amino acids. In nucleotides, the CDR3 is TGTGCCAGCAGCTTAGCGAGGGAAGGGTCAGATACGCAGTATTTT. As protein: CASSLAREGSDTQYF.

This clone was seen a handful of times. The chain combines TRBV30 with TRBJ2-5; 9 bases match TRBD1. CDR3 length: 13 amino acids. With V trimmed by 7 bases and J by 4 bases, 7 bases remained unmatched. Germline loops: CDR1 GTSNPN, CDR2 SVGIG (reference sequence). Here the CDR3 DNA reads TGTGCCTACCTGGGACAGGGAGGAGAGACCCAGTACTTC. Translating it yields CAYLGQGGETQYF. Drawing the rest from reference TRBV30 and TRBJ2-5, the complete variable domain is SQTIHQWPATLVQPVGSPLSLECTVEGTSNPNLYWYRQAAGRGLQLLFYSVGIGQISSEVPQNLSASRPQDRQFILSSKKLLLSDSGFYLCAYLGQGGETQYFGPGTRLLVL.

This chain connects TRBV11-2 to TRBJ2-1, with 8 positions matching TRBD1. The germline gives CDR1 SGHAT, CDR2 FQNNGV. Trimming removed 3 bases from V and 1 base from J; junction bases left unmatched: 5. This CDR3 is 16 amino acids long. CDR3 sequence reads: CASSFTGGRSYNEQFF. The CDR3 region has the DNA TGTGCCAGCAGCTTCACAGGGGGGAGATCCTACAATGAGCAGTTCTTC.

V is TRBV28 and J is TRBJ1-6; 7 bases agree with TRBD1. V lost 8 bases to trimming and J lost 2 bases; unmatched junction nucleotides: 12. The CDR3 length is 17 residues. Germline CDR1 reads MDHEN; CDR2 reads SYDVKM. The CDR3 nucleotides are TGTGCCAGCGGGGAGATAACAGGGGCGCCCTATAATTCACCCCTCCACTTT. This gives the protein CASGEITGAPYNSPLHF.

The chain links TRBV28 to TRBJ1-1; 8 bases match TRBD1. This CDR3 region has 16 residues. V was clipped by 4 bases and J by 2 bases; unmatched bases: 9. Germline CDR1 reads MDHEN; CDR2 reads SYDVKM. The CDR3: CASSSLDRDINTEAFF. Written as DNA, the CDR3 is TGTGCCAGCAGTTCCTTGGACAGGGACATTAACACTGAAGCTTTCTTT.

This clone was seen more than once but under ten times. The chain recombines TRBV10-2 with TRBJ1-1, with 8 nucleotides matching TRBD1. Germline CDR1 is WSHSY and CDR2 is SAAADI. This CDR3 spans 14 amino acids. Trimming removed 6 bases from V and 4 bases from J; junction bases left unmatched: 7. CDR3 sequence (DNA): TGCGCCAGCAGCCAGGGACAGGAGGGCACTGAAGCTTTCTTT. Residues: CASSQGQEGTEAFF.

The chain joins TRBV11-3 to TRBJ1-5, with D unclear. Per the germline V gene, CDR1 is SGHNT and CDR2 is YENEEA. The CDR3 sequence is 16 residues long. Trimming left V 5 bases short and J 1 base short, with 15 bases between. As DNA, the CDR3 is TGTGCCAGCAGCCTACAGATGGGCGCAAGCAATCAGCCCCAGCATTTT. Its protein is CASSLQMGASNQPQHF.

The rearrangement uses TRBV5-6 and TRBJ2-1; weak D call: TRBD2 (6 bases). V was pared by 0 bases and J by 4 bases, with 14 bases between. Germline V gene sequence: CDR1 SGHDT, CDR2 YYEEEE. The CDR3 is 16 residues long. The CDR3 loop is CASSLARGRPYNEQFF. CDR3 nucleotide sequence: TGTGCCAGCAGCTTGGCGAGAGGGAGGCCTTACAATGAGCAGTTCTTC.

The genes are TRBV29-1 and TRBJ2-1; D perhaps matches TRBD2 (5 bases). There are 14 residues in the CDR3. V shed 7 bases and J shed 0 bases, with 13 bases lying between them. Germline V gene data show CDR1 as SQVTM and CDR2 as ANQGSEA. The CDR3 protein is CSGGLPSSYNEQFF. The CDR3 coding sequence is TGCAGCGGAGGACTCCCGAGCTCCTACAATGAGCAGTTCTTC.

V and J are TRBV20-1 and TRBJ2-7; D call uncertain. The CDR3 loop spans 11 amino acids. The germline V gene has CDR1 DFQATT and CDR2 SNEGSKA (reference sequence). Here the CDR3 DNA reads TGCAGGGCCCTGTGGGCGTGCGAGCAGTACTTC. Protein: CRALWACEQYF.

This chain uses TRBV13 with TRBJ1-1; perhaps TRBD1 as D (5 bases). Trimming took off 5 bases at V and 1 base at J, with 11 bases between the two ends. CDR3 length: 14 residues. Germline V lookup: CDR1 PRHDT, CDR2 FYEKMQ (reference sequence). In DNA, the CDR3 is TGTGCCAGCAGCAGGGGTAGTACGAACACTGAAGCTTTCTTT. Its protein product is CASSRGSTNTEAFF.

The V and J genes are TRBV9 and TRBJ2-7; TRBD2 matches 7 bases. The CDR3 sequence is 14 residues long. CDR1 is SGDLS, CDR2 YYNGEE, per germline. V gave up 3 bases and J gave up 5 bases; unmatched junction bases: 8. In DNA form, the CDR3 reads TGTGCCAGCAGCGGGGCGACTAGCAACCACGAGCAGTACTTC. Translated: CASSGATSNHEQYF.

The chain has TRBV5-1 and TRBJ1-1; 7 nucleotides align to TRBD1. This CDR3 spans 14 amino acids. Germline V gene lookup returns CDR1 SGHRS and CDR2 YFSETQ. Losses at the gene ends were 5 bases for V and 11 bases for J; bases not matched to a gene: 15. CDR3 in DNA: TGCGCCAGCAGGGTTGGGACAGCTTCCCGTCCCGCTTTCTTT. This encodes CASRVGTASRPAFF.

V and J are TRBV5-1 and TRBJ2-2, with D tentatively TRBD2 (6 bases). Trimming stripped 7 bases from V and 1 base from J, with 14 bases between. Per germline, CDR1 SGHRS and CDR2 YFSETQ. CDR3 length equals 15 residues. The DNA for the CDR3 is TGCGCCAGCTTCTCTGAGGGACTGAACACCGGGGAGCTGTTTTTT. Protein sequence: CASFSEGLNTGELFF.

This chain connects TRBV4-3 to TRBJ2-5; 8 bases map to TRBD2. CDR1 and CDR2 (germline): LGHNA, YSLEER. The CDR3 runs to 15 residues. With V trimmed by 0 bases and J by 5 bases, 5 bases remained unmatched. The chain's CDR3 is CASSQDLASGETQYF. The CDR3 nucleotides read TGCGCCAGCAGCCAAGATCTGGCTAGCGGGGAGACCCAGTACTTC.

The sample holds one count of this clone. The V call is TRBV5-6, the J call TRBJ2-3, with D possibly matching TRBD2 (6 bases). The CDR3 is 15 residues long. V lost 4 bases and J 2 bases, leaving 14 bases between the germline ends. Germline CDR1 and CDR2: SGHDT and YYEEEE. The CDR3 nucleotides are TGTGCCAGCAGCCGGACGGAGGGCCCCACAGATACGCAGTATTTT. Encoded protein: CASSRTEGPTDTQYF.

V is TRBV4-3 and J is TRBJ1-2; 11 bases are shared with TRBD1. J gave up 6 bases and V 2 bases, and 8 bases lay outside the gene matches. CDR3 length equals 16 residues. Germline loops: CDR1 LGHNA, CDR2 YSLEER. This CDR3 reads CASSQRYPGQGDGYTF. The CDR3 region has the DNA TGCGCCAGCAGCCAACGTTATCCGGGACAGGGGGATGGCTACACCTTC.

This chain joins TRBV7-9 and TRBJ2-7; 9 nucleotides match TRBD1. Germline trimming cut 8 bases from V and 0 bases from J; bases unmatched to any gene: 8. Germline assignment: CDR1 SEHNR and CDR2 FQNEAQ (reference sequence). This CDR3 comprises 15 residues. The CDR3 region has the DNA TGTGCCAGCCCACCTCCGGGACAGGGCTCCTACGAGCAGTACTTC. Residues: CASPPPGQGSYEQYF.

The V and J genes are TRBV6-1 and TRBJ2-7; 7 bases align to TRBD1. The germline V gene has CDR1 MNHNS and CDR2 SASEGT. The trim removed 5 bases at V and 0 bases at J, leaving 4 bases unmatched. The CDR3 spans 14 residues. CDR3 region: CASSSRDSSYEQYF. The CDR3 DNA is TGTGCCAGCAGTTCCCGGGACAGCTCCTACGAGCAGTACTTC.

This clone was found a few times. The chain employs TRBV6-6 and TRBJ2-3; 9 positions agree with TRBD1. The germline V gene has CDR1 MNHNY and CDR2 SVGAGI (reference sequence). CDR3 size: 15 residues. V shed 4 bases, J shed 5 bases, and the junction held 7 bases outside the gene matches. The CDR3 reads CASSLQGAQKDTQYF. CDR3 sequence (DNA): TGTGCCAGCAGTTTACAGGGGGCGCAGAAAGATACGCAGTATTTT.

The chain is built from TRBV2 and TRBJ2-1, with 11 bases identical to TRBD2. The V and J ends lost 7 bases and 6 bases, in that order; junction bases with no gene match: 8. The length of the CDR3 is 15 residues. The germline V gene encodes CDR1 SNHLY and CDR2 FYNNEI. The CDR3 here is CASTVAGGPVNEQFF. CDR3 DNA sequence: TGTGCCAGCACTGTAGCGGGAGGGCCGGTCAATGAGCAGTTCTTC.

Turning to this clone: A junction end diverges from the germline sequence, so it may reflect a read error. The rearrangement links TRBV7-7 to TRBJ2-6; D ambiguous. Per germline, CDR1 SSHAT and CDR2 FNYEAQ (reference sequence). This CDR3 is built from 15 residues. CDR3 DNA: TGTGCTAGCAGCCCGCTAAGCTCTGGGGCCAACGTCCTGACTTTC. The encoded protein is CASSPLSSGANVLTF.